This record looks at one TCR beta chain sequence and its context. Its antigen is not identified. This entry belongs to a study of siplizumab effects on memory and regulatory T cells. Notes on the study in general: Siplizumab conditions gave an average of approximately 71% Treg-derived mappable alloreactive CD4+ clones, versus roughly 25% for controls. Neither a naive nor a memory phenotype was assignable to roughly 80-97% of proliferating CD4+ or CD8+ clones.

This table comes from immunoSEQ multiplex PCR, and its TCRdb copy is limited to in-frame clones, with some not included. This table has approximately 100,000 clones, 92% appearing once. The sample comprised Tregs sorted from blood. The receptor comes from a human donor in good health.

The CDR3 loop is CASSRSGTGVGQPQHF. Here the CDR3 DNA reads TGTGCCAGCAGCCGAAGCGGAACAGGGGTGGGGCAGCCCCAGCATTTT. This chain uses TRBV7-2 with TRBJ1-5, with TRBD1 identical over 7 bases. The V and J ends lost 5 bases and 7 bases, in that order; junction bases with no gene match: 14. The CDR3 spans 16 residues. The germline gives CDR1 SGHTA, CDR2 FQGNSA.